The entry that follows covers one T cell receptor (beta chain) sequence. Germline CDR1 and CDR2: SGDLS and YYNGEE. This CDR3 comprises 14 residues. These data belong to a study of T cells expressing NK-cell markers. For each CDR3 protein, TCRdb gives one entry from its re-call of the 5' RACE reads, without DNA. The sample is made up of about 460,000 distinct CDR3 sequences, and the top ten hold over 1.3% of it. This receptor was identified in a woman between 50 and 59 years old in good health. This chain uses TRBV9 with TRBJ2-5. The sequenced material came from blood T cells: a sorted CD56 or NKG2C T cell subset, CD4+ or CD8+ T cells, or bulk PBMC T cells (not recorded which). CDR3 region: CASSVEPLEETQYF.